These 30 T cell receptor delta chains were all obtained from the same sample, sequenced in a study of gamma-delta chains in newborns, infants, children. TCRdb reanalysed the reads via CATT. The sample has more than 9,000 delta-chain clones; 22% are singletons. Sequencing was performed on blood. These receptors all come from a child who was a newborn, infant or young child, either healthy, febrile or measles-vaccinated (not recorded which).

This clone was seen a handful of times. This specimen includes other DNA sequences encoding the same CDR3. The chain joins TRDV2 to TRDJ1; 10 bases match TRDD3. The V segment lost 3 bases and the J segment 5 bases; nucleotides outside the gene matches: 14. This CDR3 contains 17 residues. The germline CDR1 and CDR2 sequences are GEAIGNYY and EKD. In DNA, the CDR3 is TGTGCCTGTGACGAGGTACTGGGGGATCCAAGCACTGATAAACTCATCTTT. As protein: CACDEVLGDPSTDKLIF.

As regards this clone: Different DNA sequences within this sample yield the same CDR3. V and J are TRDV2 and TRDJ1; D possibly corresponds to TRDD3 (6 bases). Germline V lookup: CDR1 GEAIGNYY, CDR2 EKD. With 7 bases removed from V and 0 bases from J, the gap between germline ends came to 23 bases. This CDR3 is built from 17 residues. CDR3 bases: TGTGCCTGCGACTCTGTTATGGGGGTAGAGTACACCGATAAACTCATCTTT. Translating gives CACDSVMGVEYTDKLIF.

The J gene is TRDJ1, the V gene TRDV2; 8 nucleotides align to TRDD3. Losses at the gene ends were 0 bases for V and 1 base for J; bases not matched to a gene: 6. This CDR3 contains 16 residues. The germline gives CDR1 GEAIGNYY, CDR2 EKD. Here the CDR3 DNA reads TGTGCCTGTGACACCGTTGGGGGATCCCTCACCGATAAACTCATCTTT. Translating it yields CACDTVGGSLTDKLIF.

This clone is medium-sized in the sample. The chain has TRDV2 and TRDJ3, with TRDD3 identical over 7 bases. CDR3 length: 18 amino acids. The germline CDR1 and CDR2 sequences are GEAIGNYY and EKD. V dropped 0 bases and J dropped 2; count of bases not matched to a gene: 6. The CDR3 reads CACDTLTGVTWDTRQMFF. The DNA of the CDR3 is TGTGCCTGTGACACCCTCACTGGGGTTACCTGGGACACCCGACAGATGTTTTTC.

As for this clone: One end of the junction fails to match germline, which may point to a read error. The CDR3, as DNA: TGTGCTCGTGGGGATCCTTGGGGGTACTGGGGGGCCAAGCCCCACACCGATAAACTCATCTTT. Amino acids: CARGDPWGYWGAKPHTDKLIF. This chain uses TRDV1 with TRDJ1, with 8 bases that match TRDD3. Germline-derived CDR1 and CDR2 are TSWWSYY and QGS. There are 21 residues in the CDR3.

The sample holds a few counts of this clone. The chain recombines TRDV2 with TRDJ1; 13 bases align to TRDD3. V shed 2 bases, J shed 2 bases, and the junction held 16 bases outside the gene matches. The CDR3 has 20 amino acids. From germline, CDR1 is GEAIGNYY and CDR2 EKD. The CDR3 is CACDSLLGDTQNMGTDKLIF. The CDR3 DNA is TGTGCCTGTGACAGCTTACTGGGGGATACGCAAAATATGGGAACCGATAAACTCATCTTT.

This clone was detected a few times. The genes are TRDV2 and TRDJ1; TRDD3 matches 12 bases. The CDR3 loop spans 14 amino acids. V shed 3 bases, J shed 10 bases, and the junction held 8 bases outside the gene matches. Germline values: CDR1 GEAIGNYY, CDR2 EKD. Here the CDR3 reads CACDAVLGDTRLIF. The CDR3, as DNA: TGTGCCTGTGACGCCGTACTGGGGGATACTCGACTCATCTTT.

This clone was counted between two and nine times. The rearrangement joins TRDV2 to TRDJ1, with TRDD3 matching 8 bases. Trimming took 4 bases from V and 1 from J; bases not matched to a gene: 10. This CDR3 region has 16 residues. CDR1 GEAIGNYY and CDR2 EKD come from the germline V gene. This CDR3 reads CACEPLHWGFTDKLIF. The CDR3 region has the DNA TGTGCCTGTGAGCCCCTCCACTGGGGGTTCACCGATAAACTCATCTTT.

This clone was detected once. The same CDR3 can be traced to other DNA sequences in this sample. The genes are TRDV2 and TRDJ1; D is uncertain. V lost 0 bases, J lost 0 bases, and 28 bases lay in between. Germline loops: CDR1 GEAIGNYY, CDR2 EKD. The CDR3 covers 21 residues. CDR3 region: CACDTLEGGMTVWANTDKLIF. The CDR3 bases are TGTGCCTGTGACACCCTAGAGGGTGGTATGACGGTGTGGGCCAACACCGATAAACTCATCTTT.

The chain uses TRDV2 and TRDJ1; 12 bases line up with TRDD3. This CDR3 contains 13 residues. The germline CDR1 and CDR2 sequences are GEAIGNYY and EKD. The V segment lost 3 bases and the J segment 11 bases; nucleotides outside the gene matches: 6. The CDR3 loop is CACDPLGDTSLIF. For the CDR3, the DNA is TGTGCCTGTGACCCACTGGGGGATACTAGCCTCATCTTT.

In the case of this clone: Being one base from a much bigger clone, this may be a read error. The rearrangement joins TRDV2 to TRDJ2, with TRDD3 matching over 8 bases. The V gene's germline CDR1 is GEAIGNYY and CDR2 EKD. V was pared by 2 bases and J by 9 bases, with 7 bases of the junction left unmatched. The CDR3 spans 14 residues. The CDR3 DNA reads as TGTGCCTGTGACAAGCTGGGGGACCGGACACAACTCTTCTTT. Amino acid sequence: CACDKLGDRTQLFF.

V and J are TRDV2 and TRDJ3; 10 bases fit TRDD3. The V and J ends lost 0 bases and 0 bases, in that order; junction bases with no gene match: 7. There are 20 residues in the CDR3. CDR1 GEAIGNYY and CDR2 EKD come from the germline V gene. The CDR3 region is CACDTVGDTYSSWDTRQMFF. CDR3 nucleotides: TGTGCCTGTGACACCGTGGGGGATACCTACAGCTCCTGGGACACCCGACAGATGTTTTTC.

The chain is built from TRDV2 and TRDJ1; 8 bases map to TRDD3. The length of the CDR3 is 17 residues. V dropped 3 bases and J dropped 3; count of bases not matched to a gene: 14. Germline CDR1 and CDR2: GEAIGNYY and EKD. For the CDR3, the DNA is TGTGCCTGTGACCCCATGGGGGATCTGCAGAGCGCCGATAAACTCATCTTT. This sequence encodes CACDPMGDLQSADKLIF.

This sequence joins TRDV2 and TRDJ1; 7 bases are shared with TRDD3. In germline, CDR1 is GEAIGNYY, CDR2 EKD. This CDR3 spans 13 amino acids. The CDR3 DNA follows: TGTTCAGTACTGGGGCCAAGCACCGATAAACTCATCTTT. Its translation: CSVLGPSTDKLIF.

By its share, this clone is medium-sized. The rearrangement uses TRDV1 and TRDJ1, with 7 bases identical to TRDD3. V shed 2 bases, J shed 0 bases, and the junction held 27 bases outside the gene matches. CDR1 is TSWWSYY, CDR2 QGS, per germline. CDR3 length: 23 residues. The CDR3, as DNA: TGTGCTCTTGGGGAAAGGACCGCTTTATACTGGGGAATCGCGTCCAGTAACACCGATAAACTCATCTTT. Its translation is CALGERTALYWGIASSNTDKLIF.

Concerning this clone: One end of the junction varies from germline; a read error may be responsible. The V gene is TRDV2, the J gene TRDJ1; TRDD3 aligns across 7 bases. The CDR3 sequence is 16 residues long. Germline V gene lookup returns CDR1 GEAIGNYY and CDR2 EKD. CDR3 residues: CAWDTMGEISTDNIIF. The CDR3, as DNA: TGTGCCTGGGACACAATGGGGGAGATATCAACCGATAACATCATCTTT.

The chain has TRDV1 and TRDJ1; 7 nucleotides line up with TRDD3. Looked up from germline, CDR1 is TSWWSYY and CDR2 is QGS. J lost 3 bases, V lost 2 bases, and 30 bases had no gene match. The CDR3 length is 23 residues. The CDR3 sequence is CALGEFRLRVRGGMCHAPDKLIF. CDR3 nucleotide sequence: TGTGCTCTTGGGGAATTCCGTCTAAGGGTGAGGGGGGGGATGTGCCATGCCCCCGATAAACTCATCTTT.

The chain links TRDV1 to TRDJ2; 9 bases fit TRDD3. The CDR3 length is 19 residues. Per germline, CDR1 TSWWSYY and CDR2 QGS. V shed 0 bases and J 4 bases; nucleotides not matched to a gene: 12. CDR3 protein: CALGELGPTGGRATAQLFF. CDR3 coding DNA: TGTGCTCTTGGGGAACTCGGTCCTACTGGGGGAAGGGCGACAGCACAACTCTTCTTT.

The rearrangement uses TRDV2 and TRDJ1; a weak D match, TRDD3 (5 bases). The V end was cut by 3 bases, the J end by 4 bases, with 26 bases between. This CDR3 contains 18 residues. Germline CDR1 reads GEAIGNYY; CDR2 reads EKD. CDR3 in amino acids: CACDALGHSPAVDDKLIF. Written as DNA, the CDR3 is TGTGCCTGTGACGCCTTGGGGCATTCCCCCGCTGTAGACGATAAACTCATCTTT.

The rearrangement uses TRDV2 and TRDJ1; D may be TRDD3 (5 bases). There are 17 residues in the CDR3. Germline V lookup: CDR1 GEAIGNYY, CDR2 EKD. Trimming pared 0 bases from V and 0 bases from J, leaving 16 bases between. The CDR3 reads CACDTVGEEEYTDKLIF. The CDR3 DNA reads TGTGCCTGTGACACCGTAGGGGAAGAGGAGTACACCGATAAACTCATCTTT.

The chain couples TRDV1 to TRDJ1, with 8 bases aligning to TRDD3. The J segment lost 0 bases and the V segment lost 4 bases, leaving 22 bases of the junction unmatched. The germline CDR1 and CDR2 sequences are TSWWSYY and QGS. This CDR3 comprises 21 residues. Here the CDR3 reads CALGATFFLELGETDTDKLIF. In DNA, the CDR3 is TGTGCTCTTGGGGCCACCTTTTTCCTAGAGCTGGGGGAGACGGACACCGATAAACTCATCTTT.

Points on this clone: One base away lies a much larger clone, so this may be a sequencing read error. The genes are TRDV2 and TRDJ1, with 13 bases aligning to TRDD3. Germline V CDR1 and CDR2: GEAIGNYY, EKD. V lost 0 bases, J lost 0 bases, and 24 bases stayed unmatched. This CDR3 contains 24 residues. The CDR3 reads CACDTVTVGHTGGYASLYTDKLIF. The CDR3, as DNA: TGTGCCTGTGACACCGTCACTGTCGGCCATACTGGGGGATACGCCTCCCTATACACCGATAAACTCATCTTT.

Regarding this clone: This may stem from a read error, because a much larger clone lies one nucleotide away. Within the sample, other DNA sequences also encode this same CDR3. The J gene is TRDJ1, the V gene TRDV2, with a tentative D call TRDD1 (5 bases). CDR3 length: 18 residues. From germline, CDR1 is GEAIGNYY and CDR2 EKD. Trimming pared 1 base from V and 0 bases from J, leaving 20 bases between. The CDR3 loop reads CACDTIPAGEIYTDKLIF. For the CDR3, the DNA is TGTGCCTGTGACACGATCCCTGCCGGAGAAATCTACACCGATAAACTCATCTTT.

In this sample, this clone turned up a few times. A much bigger clone sits one base away, suggesting this may be a read error. The CDR3 sequence: CACSALGDLCTDKLIF. CDR3 sequence (DNA): TGTGCCTGTTCGGCACTGGGGGATTTGTGCACCGATAAACTCATCTTT. This chain joins TRDV2 and TRDJ1; 10 positions match TRDD3. CDR3 length equals 16 residues. V gave up 6 bases and J gave up 1 base; unmatched junction bases: 10. CDR1 is GEAIGNYY and CDR2 is EKD in the germline V gene.

The chain uses TRDV2 and TRDJ1; TRDD3 might be the D (6 bases). The CDR3 sequence is 20 residues long. Per germline, CDR1 GEAIGNYY and CDR2 EKD. Trimming left V 0 bases short and J 0 bases short, with 25 bases between. CDR3 residues: CACDTVVAAGGLRYTDKLIF. The CDR3 nucleotides read TGTGCCTGTGACACCGTGGTTGCTGCGGGGGGACTTCGCTACACCGATAAACTCATCTTT.

This clone was counted only a few times. This chain connects TRDV2 to TRDJ1, with 9 bases fitting TRDD3. The CDR3 sequence is 18 residues long. The germline CDR1 and CDR2 sequences are GEAIGNYY and EKD. The V gene end was trimmed by 0 bases and the J gene end by 1 base; junction bases not matched to a gene: 11. CDR3 sequence: CACDTLGDAVGGTDKLIF. In DNA form, the CDR3 reads TGTGCCTGTGACACCCTGGGGGATGCGGTTGGTGGCACCGATAAACTCATCTTT.

This clone was observed a few times. The V call is TRDV2, the J call TRDJ1, with a tentative D call TRDD3 (6 bases). CDR3 length: 15 amino acids. The V gene lost 0 bases and the J gene lost 6 bases, with 16 bases spanning the gap. CDR1 is GEAIGNYY, CDR2 EKD, per germline. The CDR3 bases are TGTGCCTGTGACACCTTGGGGGGACCTACCTATAAACTCATCTTT. Encoded protein: CACDTLGGPTYKLIF.

As to this clone: Other DNA sequences in this sample translate to the same CDR3. The chain employs TRDV2 and TRDJ1, with D tentatively TRDD3 (6 bases). With 7 bases removed from V and 11 bases from J, the gap between germline ends came to 28 bases. CDR3 length: 15 amino acids. The germline CDR1 and CDR2 sequences are GEAIGNYY and EKD. CDR3 in DNA: TGTGCCTGCGACCCGTTGGAGGGAACCCTCCTGGGGCTCATCTTT. This sequence encodes CACDPLEGTLLGLIF.

The genes are TRDV2 and TRDJ1; 7 bases agree with TRDD3. CDR1 is GEAIGNYY and CDR2 is EKD in the germline V gene. V trimming: 0 bases; J trimming: 1 base; junction bases outside the gene matches: 13. The CDR3 runs 18 residues. This chain's CDR3 is CACDTITGDVRSTDKLIF. In nucleotides, the CDR3 is TGTGCCTGTGACACCATTACTGGGGACGTCCGGTCCACCGATAAACTCATCTTT.

The chain carries TRDV1 and TRDJ1, with D unclear. Trimming pared 5 bases from V and 8 bases from J, leaving 21 bases between. Germline values: CDR1 TSWWSYY, CDR2 QGS. The CDR3 spans 15 residues. CDR3 residues: CALGRIPLVQGKLIF. Written as DNA, the CDR3 is TGTGCTCTTGGGCGCATTCCCCTAGTCCAGGGGAAACTCATCTTT.